The TCR beta chain described here comes from a study of blood T cell repertoires in COVID-19. Study as a whole: The United States, Italy and Spain supplied acute and convalescent COVID-19 samples. PBMCs, B-cell-depleted T cells, or T cells were the source of the cDNA or gDNA that made up the material.

Which cohort a participant joined came from the clinical history participants gave. No more than 2 weeks before study entry, exposed participants had met a case of COVID-19. Trimming left V 4 bases short and J 5 bases short, with 20 bases between. The CDR3 loop spans 16 amino acids. Germline V lookup: CDR1 SNHLY, CDR2 FYNNEI. This table comes from immunoSEQ multiplex PCR, and its TCRdb copy is limited to in-frame clones, with some not included. The profile shows 280,000 or so clones, roughly 90% of them singletons. This clonotype originated in a woman in her forties or fifties who had been exposed to COVID-19. The sequencing sample was made of PBMCs or T cells enriched from blood (not recorded which). The chain joins TRBV2 to TRBJ2-5; D is perhaps TRBD2 (5 bases). The CDR3 here is CASSVLSQRPLETQYF. For the CDR3, the DNA is TGTGCCAGCAGTGTCTTGAGTCAGCGGCCCCTGGAGACCCAGTACTTC.